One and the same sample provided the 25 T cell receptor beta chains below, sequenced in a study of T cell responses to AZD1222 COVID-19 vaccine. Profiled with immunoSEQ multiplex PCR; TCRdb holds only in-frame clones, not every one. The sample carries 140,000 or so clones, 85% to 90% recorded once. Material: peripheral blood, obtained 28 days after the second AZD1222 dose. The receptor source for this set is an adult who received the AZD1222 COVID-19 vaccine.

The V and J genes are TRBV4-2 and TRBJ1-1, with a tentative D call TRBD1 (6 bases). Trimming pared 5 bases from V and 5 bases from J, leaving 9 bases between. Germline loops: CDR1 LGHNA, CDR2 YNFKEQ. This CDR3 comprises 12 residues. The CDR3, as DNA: TGTGCCAGCAGCGCAGGGGAAACTGAAGCTTTCTTT. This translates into CASSAGETEAFF.

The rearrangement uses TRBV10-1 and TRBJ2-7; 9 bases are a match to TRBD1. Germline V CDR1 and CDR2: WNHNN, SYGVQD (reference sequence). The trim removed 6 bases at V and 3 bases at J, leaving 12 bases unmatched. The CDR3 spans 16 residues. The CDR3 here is CASSFQGQGSNYEQYF. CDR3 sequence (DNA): TGCGCCAGCAGCTTTCAGGGACAGGGTTCCAACTACGAGCAGTACTTC.

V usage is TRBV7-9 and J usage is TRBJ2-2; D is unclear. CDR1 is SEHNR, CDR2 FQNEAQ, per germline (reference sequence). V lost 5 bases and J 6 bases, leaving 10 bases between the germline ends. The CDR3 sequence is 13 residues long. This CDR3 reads CASSLLSSGELFF. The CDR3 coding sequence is TGTGCCAGCAGCCTTCTCTCTTCCGGGGAGCTGTTTTTT.

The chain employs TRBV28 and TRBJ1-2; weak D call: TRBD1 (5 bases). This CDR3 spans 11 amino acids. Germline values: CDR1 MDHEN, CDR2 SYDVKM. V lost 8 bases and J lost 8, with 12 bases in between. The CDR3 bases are TGTGCCAGCCTGGGACCAGGAGGCTACACCTTC. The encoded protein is CASLGPGGYTF.

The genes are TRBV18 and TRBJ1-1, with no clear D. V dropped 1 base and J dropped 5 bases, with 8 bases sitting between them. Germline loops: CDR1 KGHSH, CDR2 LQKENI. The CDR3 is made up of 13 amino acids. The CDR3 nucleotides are TGTGCCAGCTCACCACGTCTTACGACTGAAGCTTTCTTT. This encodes CASSPRLTTEAFF. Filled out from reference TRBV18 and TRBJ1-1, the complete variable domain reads NAGVMQNPRHLVRRRGQEARLRCSPMKGHSHVYWYRQLPEEGLKFMVYLQKENIIDESGMPKERFSAEFPKEGPSILRIQQVVRGDSAAYFCASSPRLTTEAFFGQGTRLTVV.

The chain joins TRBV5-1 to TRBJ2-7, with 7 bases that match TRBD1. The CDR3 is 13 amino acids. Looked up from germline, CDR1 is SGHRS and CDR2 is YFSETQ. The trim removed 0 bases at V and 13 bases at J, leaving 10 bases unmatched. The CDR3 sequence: CASSLGESTGNYF. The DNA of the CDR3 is TGCGCCAGCAGCTTGGGAGAATCGACAGGGAATTACTTC.

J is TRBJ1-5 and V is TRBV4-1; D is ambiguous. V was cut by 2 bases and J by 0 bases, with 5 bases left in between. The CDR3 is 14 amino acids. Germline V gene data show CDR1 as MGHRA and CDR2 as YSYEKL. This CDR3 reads CASSQRYSNQPQHF. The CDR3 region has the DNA TGCGCCAGCAGCCAACGCTATAGCAATCAGCCCCAGCATTTT.

The CDR3 sequence is CASSMRRTGGPYNEQFF. The CDR3 nucleotides read TGTGCCAGTAGTATGCGGAGGACAGGGGGGCCCTACAATGAGCAGTTCTTC. The chain joins TRBV19 to TRBJ2-1; TRBD1 matches at 10 bases. V shed 3 bases and J 2 bases; nucleotides not matched to a gene: 7. Germline CDR1 and CDR2: LNHDA and SQIVND (reference sequence). This CDR3 spans 17 amino acids.

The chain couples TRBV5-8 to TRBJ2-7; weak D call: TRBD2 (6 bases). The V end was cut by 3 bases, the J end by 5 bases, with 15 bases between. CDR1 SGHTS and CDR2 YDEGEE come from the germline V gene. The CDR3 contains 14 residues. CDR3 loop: CASSSAGLKNEQYF. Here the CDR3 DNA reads TGTGCCAGCAGCTCAGCGGGTCTGAAAAACGAGCAGTACTTC.

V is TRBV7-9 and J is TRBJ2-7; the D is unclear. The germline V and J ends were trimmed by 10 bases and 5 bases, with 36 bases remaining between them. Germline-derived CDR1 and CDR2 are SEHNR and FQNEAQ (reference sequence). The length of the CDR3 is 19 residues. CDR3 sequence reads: CATHSPSAVADPFRNEQYF. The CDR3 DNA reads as TGTGCCACCCATTCCCCATCCGCCGTCGCGGACCCATTTCGGAACGAGCAGTACTTC.

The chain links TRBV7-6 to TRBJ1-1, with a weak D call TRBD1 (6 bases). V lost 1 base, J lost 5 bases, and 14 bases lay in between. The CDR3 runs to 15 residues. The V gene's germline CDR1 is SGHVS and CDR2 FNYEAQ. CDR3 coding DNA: TGTGCCAGCAGCTTAGTCAGCTTAGGGGGTACTGAAGCTTTCTTT. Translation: CASSLVSLGGTEAFF.

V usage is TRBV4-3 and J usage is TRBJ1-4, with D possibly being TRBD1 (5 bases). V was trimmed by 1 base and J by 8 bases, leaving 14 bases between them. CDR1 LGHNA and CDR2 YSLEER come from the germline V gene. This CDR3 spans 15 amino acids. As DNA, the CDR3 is TGCGCCAGCAGCCAAGCAGCAGGGCGAGGAGAAAAACTGTTTTTT. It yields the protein CASSQAAGRGEKLFF.

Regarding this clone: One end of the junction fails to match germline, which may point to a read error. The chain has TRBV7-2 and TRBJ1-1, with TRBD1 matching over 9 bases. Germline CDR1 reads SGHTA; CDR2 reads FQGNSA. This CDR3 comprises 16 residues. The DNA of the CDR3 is TGTGCCAGCAGACCCGGGACAGGGTTGGGGAACGCTGAAGCTTTCTTT. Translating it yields CASRPGTGLGNAEAFF.

The CDR3 is CASSFDGRNRYTQYF. The CDR3 nucleotides read TGTGCCAGCAGCTTTGATGGGAGAAACCGTTATACGCAGTATTTT. The chain joins TRBV7-3 to TRBJ2-3; possibly TRBD2 for D (5 bases). The CDR3 loop spans 15 amino acids. With 3 bases removed from V and 7 bases from J, the gap between germline ends came to 17 bases. Germline V gives CDR1 SGHTA, CDR2 FQGTGA.

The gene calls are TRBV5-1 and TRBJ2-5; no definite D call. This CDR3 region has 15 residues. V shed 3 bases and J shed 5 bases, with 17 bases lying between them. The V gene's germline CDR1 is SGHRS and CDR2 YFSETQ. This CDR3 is CASSYSPQGGETQYF. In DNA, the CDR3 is TGCGCCAGCAGCTACTCCCCCCAAGGTGGGGAGACCCAGTACTTC.

As DNA, the CDR3 is TGTGCCAGCAGTGGGACACCTAGCAATCAGCCCCAGCATTTT. Translation gives CASSGTPSNQPQHF. This chain joins TRBV2 and TRBJ1-5, with D possibly TRBD1 on 5 matching bases. This CDR3 comprises 14 residues. The germline CDR1 and CDR2 sequences are SNHLY and FYNNEI. Trimming shortened V by 4 bases and J by 0 bases, and 7 bases separated the two germline ends. Looking up the rest from reference TRBV2 and TRBJ1-5 gives the full variable domain: EPEVTQTPSHQVTQMGQEVILRCVPISNHLYFYWYRQILGQKVEFLVSFYNNEISEKSEIFDDQFSVERPDGSNFTLKIRSTKLEDSAMYFCASSGTPSNQPQHFGDGTRLSIL.

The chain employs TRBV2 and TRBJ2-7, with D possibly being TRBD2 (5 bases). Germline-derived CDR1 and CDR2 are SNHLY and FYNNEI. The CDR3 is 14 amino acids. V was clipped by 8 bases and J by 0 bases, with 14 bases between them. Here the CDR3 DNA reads TGTGCCAGCCGCCGGACTTCCAGCTCCTACGAGCAGTACTTC. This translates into CASRRTSSSYEQYF.

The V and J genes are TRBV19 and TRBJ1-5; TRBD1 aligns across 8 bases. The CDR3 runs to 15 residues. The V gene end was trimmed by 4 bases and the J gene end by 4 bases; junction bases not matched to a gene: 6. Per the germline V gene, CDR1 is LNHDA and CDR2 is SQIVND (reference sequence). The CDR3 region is CASSTYRGKNQPQHF. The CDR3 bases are TGTGCCAGTAGTACTTACAGGGGGAAAAATCAGCCCCAGCATTTT.

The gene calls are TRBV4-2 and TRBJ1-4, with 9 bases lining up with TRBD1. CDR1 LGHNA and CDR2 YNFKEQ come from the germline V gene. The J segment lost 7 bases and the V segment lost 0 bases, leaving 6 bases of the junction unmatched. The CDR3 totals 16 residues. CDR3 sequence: CASSQEGQGSGEKLFF. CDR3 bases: TGTGCCAGCAGCCAAGAGGGACAGGGAAGTGGTGAAAAACTGTTTTTT.

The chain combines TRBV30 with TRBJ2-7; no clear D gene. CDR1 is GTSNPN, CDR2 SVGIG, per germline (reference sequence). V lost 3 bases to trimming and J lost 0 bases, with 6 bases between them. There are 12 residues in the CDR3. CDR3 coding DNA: TGTGCCTGGAGCCGCAGCTCCTACGAGCAGTACTTC. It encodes CAWSRSSYEQYF.

CDR3: CASSLSREVEEQYF. Written as DNA, the CDR3 is TGTGCCAGCAGCTTGAGTCGGGAGGTCGAAGAGCAGTACTTC. V is TRBV5-4 and J is TRBJ2-7, with 7 bases lining up with TRBD2. J lost 7 bases, V lost 1 base, and 8 bases had no gene match. The length of the CDR3 is 14 residues. Germline V lookup: CDR1 SGHNT, CDR2 YYREEE (reference sequence). Together with reference TRBV5-4 and TRBJ2-7, the CDR3 gives the full variable domain: ETGVTQSPTHLIKTRGQQVTLRCSSQSGHNTVSWYQQALGQGPQFIFQYYREEENGRGNFPPRFSGLQFPNYSSELNVNALELDDSALYLCASSLSREVEEQYFGPGTRLTVT.

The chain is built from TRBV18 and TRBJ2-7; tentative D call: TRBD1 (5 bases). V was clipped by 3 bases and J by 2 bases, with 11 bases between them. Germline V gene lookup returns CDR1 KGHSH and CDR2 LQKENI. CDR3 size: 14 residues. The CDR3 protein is CASSPAGSPYEQYF. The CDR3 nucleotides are TGTGCCAGCTCACCGGCAGGGTCCCCCTACGAGCAGTACTTC.

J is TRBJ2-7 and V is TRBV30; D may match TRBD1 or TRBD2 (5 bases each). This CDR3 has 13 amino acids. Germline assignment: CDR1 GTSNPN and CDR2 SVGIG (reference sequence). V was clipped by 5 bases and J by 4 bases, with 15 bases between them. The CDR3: CAWGPGTPYEQYF. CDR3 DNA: TGTGCCTGGGGACCGGGGACCCCTTACGAGCAGTACTTC.

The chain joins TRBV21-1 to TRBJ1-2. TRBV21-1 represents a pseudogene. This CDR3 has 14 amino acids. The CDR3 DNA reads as TGTGCCAGCAGCCCCCTCATACTTAACTATGGCTACACCTTC. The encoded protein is CASSPLILNYGYTF.

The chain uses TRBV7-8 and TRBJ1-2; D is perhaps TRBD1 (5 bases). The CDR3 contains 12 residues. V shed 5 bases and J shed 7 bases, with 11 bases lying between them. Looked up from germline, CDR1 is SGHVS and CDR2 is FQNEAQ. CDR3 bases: TGTGCCAGCAGCCTTAATCAGGGTGGCTACACCTTC. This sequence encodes CASSLNQGGYTF.